This T cell receptor (beta chain) derives from a study of long-term antiretroviral therapy in people with HIV (dated by TCRdb to between 2021 and 2024). Study-wide context: Collection of the earliest samples took place about a decade ahead of the 2015 WHO recommendation for immediate ART, at a time when ART was typically delayed until CD4 counts fell. This retrospective serial study examined whether starting ART and sustained HIV suppression were associated with changes in the composition and diversity of the TRB repertoire in peripheral blood. No cross-contamination during QIAcube processing turned up in test extractions that ran a monoclonal T-cell line alongside about 30 polyclonal samples. About two fifths of the roughly 30 participants with HIV were female. A total of 150 to 200 cryopreserved PBMC samples came from around 30 adults with confirmed HIV infection and were collected serially over a mean of roughly six years (range 1-12). General findings and caveats noted by the study authors: ART initiation was associated with a significant increase in TRB diversity, but diversity stayed significantly below transplant donor controls even after long-term ART. Inferences about post-ART repertoire changes were limited because no data were available on ART adherence, viral resistance or therapy changes. Expanded TRB clones identified before ART initiation dominated the repertoire across all time points, though the dominance fluctuated and decreased in many PLHIV after ART. The samples span the years 2004 to 2017, and the ART regimens used may be less effective than current regimens. Because pre-ART samples had limited cell numbers, unsorted PBMC were profiled rather than sorted CD4+ and CD8+ T cells. Since PBMC availability was limited, sequencing covered only the TCR beta chain, with no alpha chain pairing. Compared with controls, HIV repertoires had narrower CDR3 length ranges, and the network structure pointed to an antigen-experienced repertoire that shifted only slightly toward naive after ART.

Sequencing of the TRB variable region was done with the immunoSEQ hsTCRB v3.0 assay at survey level resolution. A depth of roughly 35,000-55,000 T-cell genomes per sample was targeted for TRB sequencing. Pooled TRB libraries were sequenced on an Illumina MiSeq with a v3 150-cycle kit. The published analysis was carried out like this. Repertoire analysis was run in R within a reproducible Nextflow workflow that covered QC, data transformation and analysis. LymphoSeq2, an R package for exploring AIRR-Seq data, was used to implement the custom analyses. A few samples that produced fewer than 5000 total TRB sequences were removed, so approximately 190 HIV repertoires were analyzed. Among the roughly 190 retained HIV repertoires, some 60 were collected before ART initiation and over 120 were collected after ART initiation. Repertoires were downsampled to 5000 TRB nucleotide sequences, with summary statistics averaged over 100 downsampling iterations. TRB sequences were retained for analysis only if CDR3 regions of at least seven amino acids were present. Diversity was measured with a Shannon entropy-derived clonality score and the Gini coefficient. In the repertoire networks, any two of the top 5000 CDR3 amino acid sequences were connected whenever the two sequences differed by an edit distance of one. For TRB CDR3 amino acid sequences, GLIPH2 was used to predict antigen specificity groups and MHC restriction. To flag known associations with CMV, EBV, HIV or tissue antigens, CDR3 amino acid sequences were compared against VDJdb and McPAS-TCR. Pre-ART, post-ART and control groups were compared with Wilcoxon signed-rank tests and Holm-Bonferroni correction. TCRdb's version of the immuneACCESS table is confined to in-frame rearrangements and falls short of the full clone set. An unresolved V gene accounts for under half of the shortfall where checked; the remainder is of unknown origin. V and J calls and clone size are those listed in that table; D and trimming were worked out from the DNA. The sample table lists some 25,000 clones, 88% of them with a count of one. Around 5.3% of the sample rests with the top ten.

To be included, a participant needed at least one PBMC sample from before ART initiation plus at least two post-ART samples. Every participant with HIV received treatment in the United States of America. Before DNA extraction, cryopreserved samples containing about 0.9-10 million PBMC were thawed and washed. At the time of the earliest PBMC sample, participants with HIV were aged between roughly 20 and 55 years. PBMC samples were contributed by each participant from 1-4 timepoints before ART initiation and 2-8 timepoints after ART initiation, with a median of 7 samples. For every participant, serial HIV viral load, CD4+ T-cell count, ART history and demographic data were obtained. Using a Qiagen kit on a QIAcube, genomic DNA was extracted from unsorted PBMC, with samples processed in batches of 12. On this clone itself: No cognate antigen has been identified for it. No qualities accompany the bases; no much larger clone lies one base away.

The TCR originated in a man aged 30 to 45 with HIV. The source material was unsorted PBMCs, sampled around 4.5 years after starting antiretroviral therapy.

The CDR3 corresponds to CASSLGSWQYF. The DNA is TGTGCCAGCAGCTTAGGAAGCTGGCAGTACTTC. In this chain, TRBV13 is recombined with TRBJ2-7; a confident D gene designation cannot be given. V and J are truncated by 0 bases and 9 bases respectively, leaving an intervening sequence of 6 bases. The CDR3 starts with the cysteine, ends with the phenylalanine, and has 11 residues. Just CDR3 DNA is preserved here, 33 bases in frame from base 1. Reading the germline V gene (reference sequence) gives CDR1 PRHDT and CDR2 FYEKMQ.